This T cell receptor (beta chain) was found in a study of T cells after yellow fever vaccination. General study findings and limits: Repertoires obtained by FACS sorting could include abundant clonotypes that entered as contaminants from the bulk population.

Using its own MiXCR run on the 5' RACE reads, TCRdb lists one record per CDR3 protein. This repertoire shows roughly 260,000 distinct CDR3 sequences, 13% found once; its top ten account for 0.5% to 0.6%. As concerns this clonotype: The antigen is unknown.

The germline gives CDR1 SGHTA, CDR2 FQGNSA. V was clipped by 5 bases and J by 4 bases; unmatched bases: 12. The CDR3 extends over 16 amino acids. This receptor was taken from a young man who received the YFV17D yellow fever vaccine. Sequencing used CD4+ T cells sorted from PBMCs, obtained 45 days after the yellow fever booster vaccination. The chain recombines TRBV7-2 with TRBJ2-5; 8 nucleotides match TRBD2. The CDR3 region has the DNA TGTGCCAGCAGCGTGGGCGCTAGCGGGTTAGGAGAGACCCAGTACTTC. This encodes CASSVGASGLGETQYF.